The 26 T cell receptor beta chains below all came from one sample that was sequenced in a study of a mutant IDH1 vaccine in newly diagnosed glioma. Sequencing was performed with immunoSEQ multiplex PCR; in TCRdb, only in-frame clones are kept and a portion is missing. Of 92,000 or so clones listed, approximately 80% are singletons. Indicated time point: baseline, week 1 (first vaccination visit). Treatment given: pre-vaccination baseline after standard-of-care therapy. Sequences were derived from PBMCs, sampled from a glioma patient treated with radiotherapy, temozolomide or both. Every receptor here comes from a man aged 40-49 years with glioma. Some clones in this sample may be carry-over from other donors' samples.

The chain is built from TRBV18 and TRBJ2-7, with D maybe TRBD1 (6 bases). CDR3 length equals 12 residues. Germline V CDR1 and CDR2: KGHSH, LQKENI. V was clipped by 2 bases and J by 10 bases, with 12 bases between them. The CDR3 reads CASSPGTWEQYF. The CDR3 region has the DNA TGTGCCAGCTCACCAGGGACATGGGAACAGTACTTC.

The chain carries TRBV27 and TRBJ1-1, with TRBD1 matching 7 bases. This CDR3 is 17 amino acids long. V was pared by 6 bases and J by 9 bases, with 22 bases of the junction left unmatched. CDR1 is MNHEY, CDR2 SMNVEV, per germline (reference sequence). The CDR3 sequence: CASSPRGGGTGRGKAFF. The DNA for the CDR3 is TGTGCCAGCAGCCCCCGAGGAGGGGGCACGGGACGGGGGAAAGCTTTCTTT.

This sequence joins TRBV5-6 and TRBJ1-5, with TRBD1 matching over 9 bases. The J segment lost 4 bases and the V segment lost 2 bases, leaving 4 bases of the junction unmatched. The CDR3 has 15 residues. Germline CDR1 and CDR2: SGHDT and YYEEEE. Here the CDR3 reads CASSFGTGFNQPQHF. The CDR3 DNA reads as TGTGCCAGCAGCTTCGGGACAGGGTTTAATCAGCCCCAGCATTTT. Variable domain in full (rest from reference TRBV5-6 and TRBJ1-5): DAGVTQSPTHLIKTRGQQVTLRCSPKSGHDTVSWYQQALGQGPQFIFQYYEEEERQRGNFPDRFSGHQFPNYSSELNVNALLLGDSALYLCASSFGTGFNQPQHFGDGTRLSIL.

The chain joins TRBV2 to TRBJ2-4; D remains unclear. Trimming stripped 2 bases from V and 15 bases from J, with 11 bases between. The germline CDR1 and CDR2 sequences are SNHLY and FYNNEI. This CDR3 contains 11 residues. In DNA form, the CDR3 reads TGTGCCAGCAGTGAAACTTGGGAAGCGTACTTC. Its protein product is CASSETWEAYF.

The rearrangement joins TRBV30 to TRBJ1-1, with unresolved D. The CDR3 spans 13 residues. The V gene lost 0 bases and the J gene lost 1 base, with 6 bases spanning the gap. Germline V CDR1 and CDR2: GTSNPN, SVGIG (reference sequence). CDR3 sequence reads: CAWSVQPNTEAFF. The CDR3 DNA reads as TGTGCCTGGAGTGTACAGCCGAACACTGAAGCTTTCTTT. The variable domain in full, with the rest retrieved from reference TRBV30 and TRBJ1-1, is SQTIHQWPATLVQPVGSPLSLECTVEGTSNPNLYWYRQAAGRGLQLLFYSVGIGQISSEVPQNLSASRPQDRQFILSSKKLLLSDSGFYLCAWSVQPNTEAFFGQGTRLTVV.

V is TRBV5-1 and J is TRBJ2-7, with D possibly matching TRBD2 (5 bases). The CDR3 has 14 amino acids. Per the germline V gene, CDR1 is SGHRS and CDR2 is YFSETQ. V was shortened by 5 bases and J by 3 bases, with 15 bases between the two germline ends. The CDR3 spells CASRLTDGVYEQYF. For the CDR3, the DNA is TGCGCCAGCAGGTTGACGGACGGGGTCTACGAGCAGTACTTC.

The chain joins TRBV2 to TRBJ1-2, with D maybe TRBD1 (5 bases). This CDR3 is built from 11 residues. Germline V gene lookup returns CDR1 SNHLY and CDR2 FYNNEI. Trimming took 6 bases from V and 7 from J, leaving 9 bases between them. CDR3 residues: CASRGVRGYTF. In nucleotides, the CDR3 is TGTGCCAGCAGGGGGGTACGTGGCTACACCTTC.

The chain joins TRBV30 to TRBJ1-5; 11 positions match TRBD1. V lost 0 bases to trimming and J lost 3 bases; unmatched junction nucleotides: 1. The germline gives CDR1 GTSNPN, CDR2 SVGIG (reference sequence). CDR3 size: 15 residues. CDR3 in amino acids: CAWSVDRGPNQPQHF. The CDR3 DNA sequence: TGTGCCTGGAGTGTGGACAGGGGGCCCAATCAGCCCCAGCATTTT.

This clone was seen a single time. V usage is TRBV30 and J usage is TRBJ2-5; no clear D. The CDR3 covers 13 residues. The germline V gene encodes CDR1 GTSNPN and CDR2 SVGIG (reference sequence). V shed 5 bases and J shed 2 bases, with 12 bases lying between them. The CDR3: CAWAETEQETQYF. CDR3 nucleotides: TGTGCCTGGGCCGAGACGGAACAAGAGACCCAGTACTTC.

J is TRBJ2-3 and V is TRBV5-1; D is perhaps TRBD1 (5 bases). The CDR3 length is 15 residues. V was pared by 4 bases and J by 0 bases, with 12 bases between. Germline V gene sequence: CDR1 SGHRS, CDR2 YFSETQ. The CDR3 region is CASSVDSPSTDTQYF. The CDR3 nucleotides are TGCGCCAGCAGCGTCGACAGCCCGAGCACAGATACGCAGTATTTT.

This clone has only one observation. V and J are TRBV12-5 and TRBJ1-2, with 9 bases lining up with TRBD1. This CDR3 spans 14 amino acids. CDR1 is LGHNT, CDR2 FRNRAP, per germline. Trimming took 3 bases from V and 8 from J; bases not matched to a gene: 7. This CDR3 is CASGLNTGGAGYTF. CDR3 nucleotide sequence: TGTGCTAGTGGTTTAAACACAGGGGGCGCGGGCTACACCTTC.

The rearrangement uses TRBV7-9 and TRBJ1-6; the D gene is possibly TRBD1 (5 bases). This CDR3 comprises 13 residues. From germline, CDR1 is SEHNR and CDR2 FQNEAQ (reference sequence). V was cut by 5 bases and J by 7 bases, with 9 bases left in between. CDR3 DNA sequence: TGTGCCAGCAGCCGGGACCCAAATTCACCCCTCCACTTT. Encoded protein: CASSRDPNSPLHF.

The rearrangement links TRBV6-5 to TRBJ2-7; D perhaps matches TRBD2 (6 bases). The CDR3 is made up of 14 amino acids. Trimming left V 3 bases short and J 2 bases short, with 11 bases between. The germline V gene encodes CDR1 MNHEY and CDR2 SVGAGI. This CDR3 reads CASSYGGATYEQYF. The CDR3 nucleotides are TGTGCCAGCAGTTATGGCGGGGCCACCTACGAGCAGTACTTC.

The chain is built from TRBV7-8 and TRBJ2-7, with TRBD1 matching 7 bases. The germline V gene has CDR1 SGHVS and CDR2 FQNEAQ. The V segment lost 4 bases and the J segment 0 bases; nucleotides outside the gene matches: 9. The CDR3 covers 16 residues. The CDR3 reads CASSSRDRDTSYEQYF. The CDR3 DNA follows: TGTGCCAGCAGCTCCCGAGACAGGGATACCTCCTACGAGCAGTACTTC.

This sequence joins TRBV2 and TRBJ2-1; no clear D gene. Germline-derived CDR1 and CDR2 are SNHLY and FYNNEI. V lost 2 bases to trimming and J lost 13 bases, with 12 bases between them. The CDR3 is 12 amino acids. The chain's CDR3 is CASSETARNQFF. CDR3 nucleotides: TGTGCCAGCAGTGAAACGGCTAGGAACCAGTTCTTC.

The chain links TRBV30 to TRBJ1-1; TRBD1 might be the D (6 bases). CDR3 length: 15 amino acids. Germline V gene data show CDR1 as GTSNPN and CDR2 as SVGIG (reference sequence). V was pared by 0 bases and J by 2 bases, with 13 bases between. The CDR3 region has the DNA TGTGCCTGGAGTGTACCAAGGACAGTTAACACTGAAGCTTTCTTT. Its protein is CAWSVPRTVNTEAFF.

This chain uses TRBV11-3 with TRBJ1-2; no definite D call. The germline V gene has CDR1 SGHNT and CDR2 YENEEA. The CDR3 extends over 13 amino acids. Between the trimmed V and J ends, which lost 1 base and 4 bases, there was a span of 7 bases. CDR3 protein: CASSLGARYGYTF. The CDR3 bases are TGTGCCAGCAGCTTAGGGGCCCGCTATGGCTACACCTTC. The full variable domain, its missing parts supplied by reference TRBV11-3 and TRBJ1-2, is EAGVVQSPRYKIIEKKQPVAFWCNPISGHNTLYWYLQNLGQGPELLIRYENEEAVDDSQLPKDRFSAERLKGVDSTLKIQPAELGDSAVYLCASSLGARYGYTFGSGTRLTVV.

The chain joins TRBV7-2 to TRBJ1-2; D remains unclear. The V and J ends lost 1 base and 1 base respectively, with 16 bases between them. The CDR3 extends over 17 amino acids. Germline assignment: CDR1 SGHTA and CDR2 FQGNSA. This CDR3 is CASSLESGVIYNYGYTF. DNA for the CDR3: TGTGCCAGCAGCTTAGAAAGTGGGGTAATTTATAACTATGGCTACACCTTC.

This clone was counted only a few times. The chain employs TRBV20-1 and TRBJ1-1; D is possibly TRBD1 (6 bases). V gave up 6 bases and J gave up 10 bases, with 15 bases separating them. Germline V gene data show CDR1 as DFQATT and CDR2 as SNEGSKA (reference sequence). The CDR3 contains 11 residues. The CDR3 sequence is CSAKRGLAAFF. CDR3 nucleotide sequence: TGCAGTGCGAAGAGGGGGTTGGCAGCTTTCTTT.

This clone appeared a single time. This chain joins TRBV7-2 and TRBJ2-5; 9 positions match TRBD1. The germline gives CDR1 SGHTA, CDR2 FQGNSA. The junction had 1 base not matched to a gene; V was cut back by 1 base and J by 4 bases. The CDR3 covers 14 residues. This CDR3 is CASSLVGQGETQYF. CDR3 in DNA: TGTGCCAGCAGCTTAGTGGGACAGGGAGAGACCCAGTACTTC.

V usage is TRBV2 and J usage is TRBJ1-2; a possible D gene is TRBD1 (5 bases). CDR1 and CDR2 from the germline V gene are SNHLY and FYNNEI. Between the trimmed V and J ends, which lost 6 bases and 1 base, there was a span of 9 bases. The CDR3 totals 13 residues. The CDR3, as DNA: TGTGCCAGCAGACAGGATCTTAACTATGGCTACACCTTC. The encoded protein is CASRQDLNYGYTF.

As regards this clone: The same CDR3 can be traced to other DNA sequences in this sample. CDR3 protein: CASSSTGTSGDYEQYF. The CDR3 bases are TGTGCCAGCAGCTCAACCGGGACTAGCGGGGACTACGAGCAGTACTTC. The rearrangement links TRBV11-2 to TRBJ2-7; 13 bases agree with TRBD2. There are 16 residues in the CDR3. With V trimmed by 4 bases and J by 3 bases, 6 bases remained unmatched. Germline assignment: CDR1 SGHAT and CDR2 FQNNGV.

In its sample, this clone was seen once. The chain joins TRBV7-9 to TRBJ1-6, with 9 positions matching TRBD1. V lost 3 bases, J lost 8 bases, and 5 bases stayed unmatched. This CDR3 contains 15 residues. CDR1 is SEHNR, CDR2 FQNEAQ, per germline (reference sequence). In DNA form, the CDR3 reads TGTGCCAGCAGCTTCCCGGGACAGGGACATTCACCCCTCCACTTT. Amino acids: CASSFPGQGHSPLHF.

A single count supports this clone. The J gene is TRBJ2-5, the V gene TRBV6-5; maybe TRBD2 (7 bases). Trimming took off 6 bases at V and 5 bases at J, with 19 bases between the two ends. The CDR3 is 15 amino acids. The V gene's germline CDR1 is MNHEY and CDR2 SVGAGI. CDR3 in amino acids: CASSSPEGGPETQYF. Written as DNA, the CDR3 is TGTGCCAGCAGCTCCCCCGAGGGGGGGCCTGAGACCCAGTACTTC.

The rearrangement joins TRBV7-9 to TRBJ1-4; D gene unclear. The CDR3 consists of 14 residues. The germline V and J ends were trimmed by 4 bases and 13 bases, with 19 bases remaining between them. The germline gives CDR1 SEHNR, CDR2 FQNEAQ (reference sequence). The CDR3 reads CASSSRTASDSLFF. The CDR3 DNA is TGTGCCAGCAGCTCTCGGACTGCCTCGGATTCACTGTTTTTT.

This clone was seen a handful of times. This chain joins TRBV9 and TRBJ2-7, with 7 bases aligning to TRBD1. The CDR3 is 19 residues long. CDR1 and CDR2 from the germline V gene are SGDLS and YYNGEE. Germline trimming cut 9 bases from V and 4 bases from J; bases unmatched to any gene: 28. The CDR3 here is CATNHLRIETGDKEYEQYF. The CDR3 coding sequence is TGTGCCACCAACCACTTAAGAATTGAAACAGGGGACAAAGAGTACGAGCAGTACTTC.